Following are 27 T cell receptor beta chains from one sample sequenced in a study of blood T cell repertoires in COVID-19. Only in-frame clones appear in the TCRdb table, and some are missing; sequencing was by immunoSEQ multiplex PCR. The sample yields some 320,000 clones, 90% seen once. The sample consisted of PBMCs or T cells enriched from blood (not recorded which). The origin of the receptors is a man in his 60s who had recovered from COVID-19.

The chain links TRBV10-3 to TRBJ1-1, with D perhaps TRBD1 (5 bases). This CDR3 comprises 15 residues. The V end was cut by 3 bases, the J end by 1 base, with 12 bases between. Germline V CDR1 and CDR2: ENHRY, SYGVKD. The CDR3 DNA is TGTGCCATCAGTGACCCTGCGGGGCGGAACACTGAAGCTTTCTTT. This codes for CAISDPAGRNTEAFF.

V is TRBV3-1 (or the pseudogene TRBV3-2) and J is TRBJ1-2; D remains ambiguous. V gave up 0 bases and J gave up 0 bases, with 5 bases separating them. CDR3 length: 14 residues. The V gene's germline CDR1 is LGHDT and CDR2 YNNKEL (reference sequence). Here the CDR3 DNA reads TGTGCCAGCAGCCAAGATATAGCTAACTATGGCTACACCTTC. This gives the protein CASSQDIANYGYTF.

This chain links TRBV4-3 with TRBJ1-1; a weak D match, TRBD1 (5 bases). This CDR3 has 15 residues. Germline V gene data show CDR1 as LGHNA and CDR2 as YSLEER. The germline V and J ends were trimmed by 1 base and 0 bases, with 9 bases remaining between them. This chain's CDR3 is CASSQGRGMNTEAFF. CDR3 nucleotides: TGCGCCAGCAGCCAAGGGAGGGGAATGAACACTGAAGCTTTCTTT.

The CDR3 spells CASSLLYGTGVDGYTF. CDR3 sequence (DNA): TGTGCCAGCAGCTTACTTTACGGGACAGGGGTCGATGGCTACACCTTC. The chain recombines TRBV11-2 with TRBJ1-2, with 10 nucleotides matching TRBD1. Trimming at V came to 2 bases and at J to 6 bases, leaving 9 bases not matched to a gene. The CDR3 extends over 16 amino acids. CDR1 and CDR2 (germline): SGHAT, FQNNGV.

This clone was detected once. V gene TRBV11-1 combines with J gene TRBJ1-1; 12 bases line up with TRBD1. From germline, CDR1 is SGHAT and CDR2 FQDESV (reference sequence). Trimming at V came to 5 bases and at J to 6 bases, leaving 4 bases not matched to a gene. This CDR3 comprises 14 residues. The CDR3 loop reads CASSLGTGGPEAFF. CDR3 in DNA: TGTGCCAGCAGCCTAGGGACAGGGGGCCCTGAAGCTTTCTTT.

This rearrangement joins TRBV10-2 to TRBJ2-2; unclear D gene. Trimming left V 6 bases short and J 0 bases short, with 5 bases between. Germline V gene lookup returns CDR1 WSHSY and CDR2 SAAADI. There are 13 residues in the CDR3. The CDR3 DNA follows: TGCGCCAGCAGGGCGGCGAACACCGGGGAGCTGTTTTTT. Protein sequence: CASRAANTGELFF.

V usage is TRBV9 and J usage is TRBJ1-1; D gene uncertain. CDR3 length: 15 amino acids. Trimming stripped 1 base from V and 1 base from J, with 11 bases between. Germline V gene data show CDR1 as SGDLS and CDR2 as YYNGEE. Written as DNA, the CDR3 is TGTGCCAGCAGCGTATCGACGGAGAGGAACACTGAAGCTTTCTTT. It specifies CASSVSTERNTEAFF.

The chain is built from TRBV24-1 and TRBJ1-2, with D unresolved. The V and J ends lost 1 base and 1 base respectively, with 6 bases between them. The germline CDR1 and CDR2 sequences are KGHDR and SFDVKD. The CDR3 totals 14 residues. Written as DNA, the CDR3 is TGTGCCACCAGTGATTTTCTAATTAACTATGGCTACACCTTC. It encodes CATSDFLINYGYTF.

The rearrangement uses TRBV9 and TRBJ2-2; TRBD2 might be the D (6 bases). Germline CDR1 SGDLS, CDR2 YYNGEE. This CDR3 has 18 residues. Trimming stripped 0 bases from V and 0 bases from J, with 15 bases between. CDR3 protein: CASSVVAWGRSNTGELFF. The CDR3 DNA follows: TGTGCCAGCAGCGTAGTTGCCTGGGGGAGGTCGAACACCGGGGAGCTGTTTTTT.

The chain carries TRBV11-2 and TRBJ2-1; 8 bases map to TRBD2. The CDR3 consists of 16 residues. The trim removed 2 bases at V and 4 bases at J, leaving 7 bases unmatched. Germline values: CDR1 SGHAT, CDR2 FQNNGV. CDR3 nucleotide sequence: TGTGCCAGCAGCTTAAGCGGGGGCCCTACATACAATGAGCAGTTCTTC. Its translation is CASSLSGGPTYNEQFF.

This sequence joins TRBV5-4 and TRBJ2-1; 8 positions match TRBD1. The CDR3 runs 15 residues. V shed 1 base and J 8 bases; nucleotides not matched to a gene: 8. CDR1 is SGHNT and CDR2 is YYREEE in the germline V gene (reference sequence). This CDR3 is CASSLRQGARDEQFF. The CDR3 nucleotides are TGTGCCAGCAGCTTGCGGCAGGGGGCGCGAGATGAGCAGTTCTTC.

This clone was counted at least ten times. The chain couples TRBV4-2 to TRBJ2-3; 8 nucleotides match TRBD1. V shed 8 bases and J 2 bases; nucleotides not matched to a gene: 9. Germline assignment: CDR1 LGHNA and CDR2 YNFKEQ. The CDR3 has 15 residues. The CDR3 DNA follows: TGTGCCAGCGAGCCACAGGGGGGCCCCACAGATACGCAGTATTTT. Translated: CASEPQGGPTDTQYF.

The CDR3 region is CASSPYRDFNNEQFF. The CDR3 region has the DNA TGTGCCAGCTCACCATACCGGGATTTCAACAATGAGCAGTTCTTC. The rearrangement joins TRBV18 to TRBJ2-1; weak D call: TRBD2 (5 bases). V lost 2 bases, J lost 5 bases, and 13 bases lay in between. The CDR3 is 15 amino acids. Per the germline V gene, CDR1 is KGHSH and CDR2 is LQKENI. Combining the CDR3 with reference TRBV18 and TRBJ2-1 gives the whole variable domain NAGVMQNPRHLVRRRGQEARLRCSPMKGHSHVYWYRQLPEEGLKFMVYLQKENIIDESGMPKERFSAEFPKEGPSILRIQQVVRGDSAAYFCASSPYRDFNNEQFFGPGTRLTVL.

V usage is TRBV5-4 and J usage is TRBJ1-5, with D possibly matching TRBD1 (5 bases). CDR3 length: 13 amino acids. The ends were cut back, 4 bases at V and 2 bases at J, with 7 bases in the middle. Germline CDR1 reads SGHNT; CDR2 reads YYREEE (reference sequence). The CDR3 bases are TGTGCCAGCAGCCGGGGGGGCAATCAGCCCCAGCATTTT. This sequence encodes CASSRGGNQPQHF.

Only a few counts were recorded for this clone. The chain couples TRBV6-6 to TRBJ2-7, with 7 bases lining up with TRBD2. The CDR3 is made up of 14 amino acids. Germline lookup yields CDR1 MNHNY and CDR2 SVGAGI (reference sequence). The V gene end was trimmed by 7 bases and the J gene end by 0 bases; junction bases not matched to a gene: 6. CDR3 DNA: TGTGCCAGCAACAAGGGAGGGATCTCCTACGAGCAGTACTTC. This codes for CASNKGGISYEQYF.

The V gene is TRBV5-1, the J gene TRBJ2-7, with D perhaps TRBD1 (7 bases). V was shortened by 0 bases and J by 1 base, with 14 bases between the two germline ends. The CDR3 totals 16 residues. Germline CDR1 reads SGHRS; CDR2 reads YFSETQ. CDR3 coding DNA: TGCGCCAGCAGCTTGGATGGAGGGACAGTATCCTACGAGCAGTACTTC. It translates to CASSLDGGTVSYEQYF.

The gene calls are TRBV7-2 and TRBJ1-4; D remains unclear. With 2 bases removed from V and 4 bases from J, the gap between germline ends came to 8 bases. CDR3 length: 14 amino acids. Germline V lookup: CDR1 SGHTA, CDR2 FQGNSA. In DNA, the CDR3 is TGTGCCAGCAGCTTATCGTACAGTAATGAAAAACTGTTTTTT. The encoded protein is CASSLSYSNEKLFF.

V is TRBV6-5 and J is TRBJ2-1, with D possibly TRBD2 on 6 matching bases. Germline CDR1 MNHEY, CDR2 SVGAGI. V was trimmed by 7 bases and J by 3 bases, leaving 16 bases between them. The CDR3 is 15 residues long. CDR3 protein: CASTGRDRRYNEQFF. The CDR3 DNA reads TGTGCCAGCACGGGGCGGGACCGACGCTACAATGAGCAGTTCTTC.

This clone was seen a few times. The J gene is TRBJ1-1, the V gene TRBV5-6, with unresolved D. CDR3 length: 14 amino acids. V lost 4 bases, J lost 0 bases, and 10 bases lay in between. Germline assignment: CDR1 SGHDT and CDR2 YYEEEE. The CDR3 loop is CASSRLMMNTEAFF. The CDR3 coding sequence is TGTGCCAGCAGCCGCCTAATGATGAACACTGAAGCTTTCTTT.

This chain uses TRBV18 with TRBJ1-6; TRBD1 matches 9 bases. This CDR3 has 16 residues. In germline, CDR1 is KGHSH, CDR2 LQKENI. V lost 3 bases to trimming and J lost 7 bases; unmatched junction nucleotides: 7. The chain's CDR3 is CASSPGQGRGNSPLHF. The CDR3 region has the DNA TGTGCCAGCTCACCGGGACAGGGCCGGGGGAATTCACCCCTCCACTTT.

The rearrangement uses TRBV12-3 or TRBV12-4 and TRBJ2-7, with 9 bases fitting TRBD1. V lost 6 bases and J lost 6; bases outside the gene matches: 6. The CDR3 has 13 amino acids. The CDR3 reads CASSRTGVREQYF. The DNA of the CDR3 is TGTGCCAGCAGCCGGACAGGGGTGCGCGAGCAGTACTTC.

The table lists this clone with a few counts. The genes are TRBV5-1 and TRBJ2-7; 7 bases agree with TRBD1. Germline loops: CDR1 SGHRS, CDR2 YFSETQ. The CDR3 is 14 residues long. V dropped 4 bases and J dropped 5; count of bases not matched to a gene: 9. Here the CDR3 DNA reads TGCGCCAGCAGCCCGACAGGGCCCCGGGACGAGCAGTACTTC. This translates into CASSPTGPRDEQYF.

J is TRBJ2-5 and V is TRBV7-8; the D is unclear. Germline CDR1 is SGHVS and CDR2 is FQNEAQ. The length of the CDR3 is 11 residues. V was clipped by 5 bases and J by 8 bases, with 9 bases between them. The CDR3 sequence: CASSPRGTQYF. In DNA, the CDR3 is TGTGCCAGCAGCCCCCGCGGAACCCAGTACTTC.

CDR3 DNA: TGTGCCAGCAGCTTATCAGGCGGGAGGGCCACAAATGAGCAGTTCTTC. Its translation is CASSLSGGRATNEQFF. The chain couples TRBV7-6 to TRBJ2-1; 9 bases are a match to TRBD2. Germline CDR1 is SGHVS and CDR2 is FNYEAQ. After removal of 2 bases from V and 7 bases from J, the junction contained 9 bases not matched to a gene. This CDR3 region has 16 residues.

The CDR3 region has the DNA TGTGCCAGCGAATGGAGGGACTTGAATCAGCCCCAGCATTTT. Its protein product is CASEWRDLNQPQHF. This chain connects TRBV6-5 to TRBJ1-5, with a tentative D call TRBD1 (5 bases). The CDR3 consists of 14 residues. V lost 8 bases to trimming and J lost 4 bases, with 15 bases between them. Germline V gene lookup returns CDR1 MNHEY and CDR2 SVGAGI.

This clone was seen a handful of times. This chain links TRBV19 with TRBJ1-1; 10 positions match TRBD1. In germline, CDR1 is LNHDA, CDR2 SQIVND (reference sequence). The ends lost 8 bases at V and 5 bases at J; junction bases unmatched: 5. The CDR3 sequence is 13 residues long. The CDR3, as DNA: TGTGCCAGTTCTCAGGGACAGGGGACTGAAGCTTTCTTT. Residues: CASSQGQGTEAFF.

The CDR3 DNA is TGTGCCAGCATGGGACAGCCCTCCGGGAAACTGTTTTTT. Translation: CASMGQPSGKLFF. The genes are TRBV21-1 and TRBJ1-4; TRBD1, as called in the table, went unchecked against the DNA. TRBV21-1 is assigned pseudogene status. This CDR3 contains 13 residues.